Presented here are 21 T cell receptor beta chains from one specimen sequenced in a study of shared clonotypes between healthy human individuals. Naive CD8 cells were CD45RO-negative, positively selected for CCR7, excluding terminally differentiated effector memory CD45RA+ cells. Libraries were prepared by immunoSEQ multiplex PCR; TCRdb keeps only in-frame clonotypes and omits some of them. In the table there are 1.5 million to 2.5 million clones, over 85% of which are singletons. Sequencing input: naive CD8+ T cells sorted from blood. These receptors were taken from a man younger than 35 in good health.

The rearrangement uses TRBV11-3 and TRBJ1-2, with TRBD1 matching over 8 bases. V shed 8 bases and J 3 bases; nucleotides not matched to a gene: 2. The CDR3 runs 12 residues. The germline V gene has CDR1 SGHNT and CDR2 YENEEA. The CDR3 reads CASETGDYGYTF. In DNA form, the CDR3 reads TGTGCCAGCGAGACAGGGGACTATGGCTACACCTTC. Together with reference TRBV11-3 and TRBJ1-2, the CDR3 gives the full variable domain: EAGVVQSPRYKIIEKKQPVAFWCNPISGHNTLYWYLQNLGQGPELLIRYENEEAVDDSQLPKDRFSAERLKGVDSTLKIQPAELGDSAVYLCASETGDYGYTFGSGTRLTVV.

A remark on this clone: The sample contains more than one DNA sequence encoding this CDR3. The chain couples TRBV5-1 to TRBJ2-2, with 15 bases aligning to TRBD2. Germline trimming cut 4 bases from V and 3 bases from J; bases unmatched to any gene: 4. The CDR3 spans 17 residues. In germline, CDR1 is SGHRS, CDR2 YFSETQ. The CDR3 spells CASSQGLAGGYTGELFF. The CDR3 region has the DNA TGCGCCAGCAGCCAAGGACTAGCGGGAGGGTACACCGGGGAGCTGTTTTTT. Combining the CDR3 with reference TRBV5-1 and TRBJ2-2 gives the whole variable domain KAGVTQTPRYLIKTRGQQVTLSCSPISGHRSVSWYQQTPGQGLQFLFEYFSETQRNKGNFPGRFSGRQFSNSRSEMNVSTLELGDSALYLCASSQGLAGGYTGELFFGEGSRLTVL.

V and J are TRBV4-1 and TRBJ2-7; no reliable D call. Between the trimmed V and J ends, which lost 0 bases and 0 bases, there was a span of 9 bases. This CDR3 comprises 15 residues. Germline lookup yields CDR1 MGHRA and CDR2 YSYEKL. CDR3 sequence: CASSQEHKSSYEQYF. For the CDR3, the DNA is TGCGCCAGCAGCCAAGAACACAAGAGCTCCTACGAGCAGTACTTC.

The genes are TRBV19 and TRBJ1-1; D gene ambiguous. Per the germline V gene, CDR1 is LNHDA and CDR2 is SQIVND (reference sequence). CDR3 length equals 13 residues. V was pared by 8 bases and J by 1 base, with 11 bases between. In DNA form, the CDR3 reads TGTGCCAGTGGGAGGGTTGGGAACACTGAAGCTTTCTTT. Translation: CASGRVGNTEAFF.

This clone has a single count. V and J are TRBV7-9 and TRBJ2-5; 11 bases agree with TRBD2. The germline V gene encodes CDR1 SEHNR and CDR2 FQNEAQ (reference sequence). The V gene end was trimmed by 4 bases and the J gene end by 4 bases; junction bases not matched to a gene: 5. This CDR3 has 15 amino acids. This CDR3 is CASSSVAGGPETQYF. The CDR3 DNA reads as TGTGCCAGCAGCTCTGTAGCGGGAGGGCCAGAGACCCAGTACTTC.

This chain links TRBV29-1 with TRBJ2-5, with D perhaps matching TRBD2 (6 bases). With the DNA end fitting TRBJ2-7 better, the J assignment may be wrong. Germline V gene lookup returns CDR1 SQVTM and CDR2 ANQGSEA. The CDR3 loop spans 12 amino acids. The CDR3 DNA follows: TGCAGCGTTGAAACTAGCAGCTACGAGCAGTACTTC. It encodes CSVETSSYEQYF.

The chain carries TRBV28 and TRBJ2-7, with D tentatively TRBD1 or TRBD2 (6 bases each). In germline, CDR1 is MDHEN, CDR2 SYDVKM. The ends were cut back, 1 base at V and 1 base at J, with 20 bases in the middle. This CDR3 contains 18 residues. CDR3 sequence: CASSLYGVEGEQSYEQYF. The CDR3 region has the DNA TGTGCCAGCAGTTTATACGGGGTGGAGGGGGAACAGTCCTACGAGCAGTACTTC.

This clone turned up a few times. The V and J genes are TRBV27 and TRBJ1-2; TRBD1 aligns across 9 bases. This CDR3 spans 12 amino acids. CDR1 is MNHEY and CDR2 is SMNVEV in the germline V gene (reference sequence). The J segment lost 8 bases and the V segment lost 6 bases, leaving 4 bases of the junction unmatched. The CDR3, as DNA: TGTGCCAGCAGGGGGACAGGGTACGGCTACACCTTC. Translated: CASRGTGYGYTF.

The CDR3 coding sequence is TGTGCCAGCAGCGACGGGCCCTATAACGTTCCGGGACTCCGCTACGAGCAGTACTTC. Its translation: CASSDGPYNVPGLRYEQYF. V and J are TRBV9 and TRBJ2-7, with D maybe TRBD2 (6 bases). This CDR3 spans 19 amino acids. With 3 bases removed from V and 3 bases from J, the gap between germline ends came to 28 bases. CDR1 and CDR2 from the germline V gene are SGDLS and YYNGEE.

The chain joins TRBV7-8 to TRBJ2-7, with 12 bases that match TRBD2. The CDR3 consists of 16 residues. V was pared by 1 base and J by 4 bases, with 5 bases of the junction left unmatched. The germline gives CDR1 SGHVS, CDR2 FQNEAQ. This CDR3 is CASSLVASGGEYEQYF. The CDR3 DNA is TGTGCCAGCAGCTTAGTGGCTAGCGGGGGGGAGTACGAGCAGTACTTC.

V usage is TRBV5-6 and J usage is TRBJ1-1; 8 bases line up with TRBD1. This CDR3 has 13 residues. V gave up 3 bases and J gave up 6 bases; unmatched junction bases: 4. CDR1 SGHDT and CDR2 YYEEEE come from the germline V gene. The CDR3 protein is CASSYGQGPEAFF. The DNA for the CDR3 is TGTGCCAGCAGCTACGGACAGGGTCCTGAAGCTTTCTTT. The entire variable domain, with the rest obtained from reference TRBV5-6 and TRBJ1-1, is as follows: DAGVTQSPTHLIKTRGQQVTLRCSPKSGHDTVSWYQQALGQGPQFIFQYYEEEERQRGNFPDRFSGHQFPNYSSELNVNALLLGDSALYLCASSYGQGPEAFFGQGTRLTVV.

The chain is built from TRBV2 and TRBJ2-7, with a tentative D call TRBD1 (5 bases). CDR3 length: 10 amino acids. V gave up 6 bases and J gave up 9 bases, with 9 bases separating them. Germline V gene sequence: CDR1 SNHLY, CDR2 FYNNEI. The CDR3 DNA is TGTGCCAGCAGAATAGGGGTGCAGTACTTC. Protein product: CASRIGVQYF. The variable domain in full, completed from reference TRBV2 and TRBJ2-7, reads EPEVTQTPSHQVTQMGQEVILRCVPISNHLYFYWYRQILGQKVEFLVSFYNNEISEKSEIFDDQFSVERPDGSNFTLKIRSTKLEDSAMYFCASRIGVQYFGPGTRLTVT.

The gene calls are TRBV14 and TRBJ2-1, with 10 bases matching TRBD1. J was trimmed by 1 base and V by 4 bases; bases with no gene match: 7. Germline CDR1 and CDR2: SGHDN and FVKESK. The CDR3 has 17 residues. CDR3 sequence: CASSPGTGETSYNEQFF. The CDR3 nucleotides read TGTGCCAGCAGCCCAGGGACAGGGGAAACATCCTACAATGAGCAGTTCTTC.

DNA for the CDR3: TGCGCCAGCAGTGACGGTGGGGGCGGACTAGCGGCCTCCTACGAGCAGTACTTC. Protein product: CASSDGGGGLAASYEQYF. This chain connects TRBV10-2 to TRBJ2-7, with 10 bases matching TRBD2. This CDR3 region has 18 residues. The junction had 11 bases not matched to a gene; V was cut back by 3 bases and J by 0 bases. Germline V CDR1 and CDR2: WSHSY, SAAADI.

This chain uses TRBV4-3 with TRBJ2-2; 8 nucleotides align to TRBD2. Germline lookup yields CDR1 LGHNA and CDR2 YSLEER. CDR3 length: 17 residues. J lost 4 bases, V lost 0 bases, and 7 bases had no gene match. Here the CDR3 DNA reads TGCGCCAGCAGCCAAGAAGAAGCGGGAGCGATCACCGGGGAGCTGTTTTTT. Protein: CASSQEEAGAITGELFF.

This clone was seen once. DNA for the CDR3: TGCAGCGTACAAAGACAGGGATCCGAGCAGTACTTC. Amino acids: CSVQRQGSEQYF. This chain connects TRBV29-1 to TRBJ2-7; TRBD1 aligns across 7 bases. Per germline, CDR1 SQVTM and CDR2 ANQGSEA. The length of the CDR3 is 12 residues. Trimming cost V 6 bases and J 6 bases; bases outside gene matches: 8.

This rearrangement joins TRBV7-2 to TRBJ2-7; 9 nucleotides line up with TRBD2. The CDR3 is 16 amino acids. CDR1 and CDR2 (germline): SGHTA, FQGNSA. V lost 1 base to trimming and J lost 2 bases; unmatched junction nucleotides: 6. CDR3 sequence: CASSLDAGGSTYEQYF. For the CDR3, the DNA is TGTGCCAGCAGCTTAGACGCGGGAGGGTCGACCTACGAGCAGTACTTC.

The chain is built from TRBV28 and TRBJ1-1; tentatively, D is TRBD1 (6 bases). V lost 6 bases and J lost 4, with 15 bases in between. CDR3 length: 14 residues. CDR1 MDHEN and CDR2 SYDVKM come from the germline V gene. This CDR3 reads CASRLGRGLTEAFF. As DNA, the CDR3 is TGTGCCAGCAGACTAGGCCGGGGGCTCACTGAAGCTTTCTTT. Full variable domain (remainder filled in from reference TRBV28 and TRBJ1-1): DVKVTQSSRYLVKRTGEKVFLECVQDMDHENMFWYRQDPGLGLRLIYFSYDVKMKEKGDIPEGYSVSREKKERFSLILESASTNQTSMYLCASRLGRGLTEAFFGQGTRLTVV.

V usage is TRBV6-1 and J usage is TRBJ2-1, with unresolved D. Germline V CDR1 and CDR2: MNHNS, SASEGT. Trimming stripped 7 bases from V and 4 bases from J, with 5 bases between. The CDR3 loop spans 11 amino acids. The CDR3 loop reads CASTEYNEQFF. CDR3 nucleotides: TGTGCCAGCACGGAATACAATGAGCAGTTCTTC.

This rearrangement joins TRBV7-2 to TRBJ2-7; the match to TRBD2 covers 7 bases. This CDR3 is 15 amino acids long. Germline assignment: CDR1 SGHTA and CDR2 FQGNSA. The trim removed 5 bases at V and 7 bases at J, leaving 14 bases unmatched. CDR3 in DNA: TGTGCCAGCAGCCAACCAACCGGGACTAAGGGGGAGCAGTACTTC. It specifies CASSQPTGTKGEQYF.

The genes are TRBV4-2 and TRBJ1-4, with 8 bases identical to TRBD1. The length of the CDR3 is 17 residues. J was trimmed by 5 bases and V by 0 bases; bases with no gene match: 8. The germline gives CDR1 LGHNA, CDR2 YNFKEQ. The CDR3 DNA is TGTGCCAGCAGCCAAGAACAGGGGGGGGCAGGGAATGAAAAACTGTTTTTT. It specifies CASSQEQGGAGNEKLFF.